This TCR beta chain was observed in a study of shared clonotypes between healthy human individuals. General study results and limits: Exclusively blood specimens were collected; tissue repertoires likely differ.

When samples were unsorted, around 83 million PBMCs were used for genomic DNA. To note about this clone: Its antigen is unknown.

The assay was carried out at the deep level. Using immunoSEQ multiplex PCR, the repertoire was profiled, and TCRdb retains in-frame clones only, with some absent. Counted here are more than 450,000 clones, 79% occurring once; the ten biggest clones make up 10% to 15%. The TCR comes from a woman in her forties in good health. Some clones in this sample may be carry-over from other donors' samples. Sequencing was carried out using PBMCs.

The CDR3 spells CAWSVARVRTNEKLFF. The CDR3, as DNA: TGTGCCTGGAGTGTAGCCAGGGTTAGGACTAATGAAAAACTGTTTTTT. The chain joins TRBV30 to TRBJ1-4; a weak D match, TRBD1 (5 bases). Germline CDR1 and CDR2: GTSNPN and SVGIG (reference sequence). V gave up 0 bases and J gave up 2 bases, with 13 bases separating them. CDR3 length equals 16 residues.